This TCR beta chain derives from a study of chemoradiotherapy in HPV16-positive cancers. On the study more broadly: Functional T-cell assays on a couple of HPV16-positive patients' cells defined candidate HPV-specific clones and common TCR motifs. Study observations and caveats: During treatment, candidate HPV-specific clones and E7-related motifs expanded in tumor. The functional HPV-specific definition rests on just a couple of HPV16-positive patients.

The length of the CDR3 is 13 residues. CDR1 and CDR2 from the germline V gene are GTSNPN and SVGIG (reference sequence). A note on this clone: Its target is unknown.

Method: immunoSEQ multiplex PCR; TCRdb's copy keeps in-frame clones and lacks some. The sample contains 3,900 or so clones, 91% of which appear only once. V gene TRBV30 combines with J gene TRBJ1-5; a possible D gene is TRBD1 (6 bases). This clonotype was obtained from a human donor with HPV-associated anogenital cancer. The sequenced sample was tumor tissue, obtained from a patient who underwent chemoradiotherapy. In DNA, the CDR3 is TGTGCTTATGGAACAGGGCCCAATCAGCCCCAGCATTTT. It yields the protein CAYGTGPNQPQHF.